The 12 T cell receptor gamma chains reported below all come from one sample, sequenced in a study of gamma-delta chains in newborns, infants, children. TCRdb fed the reads to CATT. The sample records 2,500 to 3,500 gamma-chain clones, about 25% being singletons. Sequencing input: blood. The origin of the receptors is a child who was a newborn, infant or young child, either healthy, febrile or measles-vaccinated (not recorded which).

As regards this clone: A read error may explain this, as a much larger clone is one base away. This rearrangement joins TRGV9 to TRGJP. This CDR3 is 17 amino acids long. From germline, CDR1 is GITISATS and CDR2 ISYDGTV (reference sequence). CDR3 sequence (DNA): TGTGCCTTGTGGGTGGTGCAGGAAGAGTTGGGCAAAAAAATCAAGGTATTT. This codes for CALWVVQEELGKKIKVF.

This clone rates as medium-sized. This chain links TRGV9 with TRGJP. V lost 10 bases and J lost 5; bases outside the gene matches: 2. The CDR3 has 13 amino acids. CDR1 is GITISATS, CDR2 ISYDGTV, per germline (reference sequence). The CDR3 here is CAFEELGKKIKVF. DNA of the CDR3: TGTGCCTTTGAAGAGTTGGGCAAAAAAATCAAGGTATTT.

This clone is medium-sized by share. This may be a read error: a much more frequent sequence differs by one nucleotide. The chain joins TRGV9 to TRGJP. V shed 3 bases, J shed 5 bases, and the junction held 4 bases outside the gene matches. This CDR3 has 16 residues. The V gene's germline CDR1 is GITISATS and CDR2 ISYDGTV (reference sequence). CDR3 protein: CALWELEELGKKIKVF. In nucleotides, the CDR3 is TGTGCCTTGTGGGAGTTGGAAGAGTTGGGCAAAAAAATCAAGGTATTT.

This clone is categorized as medium-sized (0.01 to 0.1%). Since a much larger clone is just one base distant, this may be a read error. This sample includes further DNA sequences coding for the same CDR3. The V and J genes are TRGV9 and TRGJP. V gave up 1 base and J gave up 6 bases; unmatched junction bases: 3. Looked up from germline, CDR1 is GITISATS and CDR2 is ISYDGTV (reference sequence). This CDR3 comprises 16 residues. This CDR3 reads CALWEVLELGKKIKVF. DNA of the CDR3: TGTGCCTTGTGGGAGGTACTAGAGTTGGGCAAAAAAATCAAGGTATTT.

In its sample, this clone was seen a few times. The chain couples TRGV9 to TRGJP. Losses at the gene ends were 0 bases for V and 9 bases for J; bases not matched to a gene: 5. The CDR3 runs to 16 residues. In germline, CDR1 is GITISATS, CDR2 ISYDGTV (reference sequence). The CDR3 region has the DNA TGTGCCTTGTGGGAGGTGGCGACGTTGGGCAAAAAAATCAAGGTATTT. Its protein is CALWEVATLGKKIKVF.

Turning to this clone: Being one base from a much bigger clone, this may be a read error. Distinct nucleotide sequences in the sample also encode this CDR3. The rearrangement joins TRGV9 to TRGJP. This CDR3 region has 18 residues. Per the germline V gene, CDR1 is GITISATS and CDR2 is ISYDGTV (reference sequence). Losses at the gene ends were 2 bases for V and 7 bases for J; bases not matched to a gene: 11. The CDR3: CALWEAHVAELGKKIKVF. In DNA, the CDR3 is TGTGCCTTGTGGGAGGCACACGTGGCCGAGTTGGGCAAAAAAATCAAGGTATTT.

This clone is labeled as large. The chain combines TRGV9 with TRGJP. Germline CDR1 GITISATS, CDR2 ISYDGTV (reference sequence). This CDR3 has 15 amino acids. Trimming at V came to 4 bases and at J to 7 bases, leaving 4 bases not matched to a gene. The CDR3 DNA reads as TGTGCCTTGTGGGATGGGGAGTTGGGCAAAAAAATCAAGGTATTT. Protein: CALWDGELGKKIKVF.

The table lists this clone with a few counts. A read error may explain this, as a much larger clone is one base away. Other DNA sequences of this sample code for an identical CDR3. The J gene is TRGJP, the V gene TRGV9. With V trimmed by 0 bases and J by 6 bases, 5 bases remained unmatched. The CDR3 covers 17 residues. Germline V gives CDR1 GITISATS, CDR2 ISYDGTV (reference sequence). For the CDR3, the DNA is TGTGCCTTGTGGGAGGTGTCTGGAGAGTTGGGCAAAAAAATCAAGGTATTT. Translation gives CALWEVSGELGKKIKVF.

This clone has just a few counts. The same CDR3 also results from other DNA sequences found in this sample. The J gene is TRGJP, the V gene TRGV9. The CDR3 has 17 amino acids. Looked up from germline, CDR1 is GITISATS and CDR2 is ISYDGTV (reference sequence). V was clipped by 0 bases and J by 7 bases; unmatched bases: 6. CDR3 amino acids: CALWEVRGELGKKIKVF. The CDR3 nucleotides read TGTGCCTTGTGGGAGGTGCGAGGGGAGTTGGGCAAAAAAATCAAGGTATTT.

A few counts support this clone. Other DNA sequences in this specimen translate into the identical CDR3. The chain uses TRGV9 and TRGJP. The CDR3 contains 17 residues. Per germline, CDR1 GITISATS and CDR2 ISYDGTV (reference sequence). The junction had 3 bases not matched to a gene; V was cut back by 0 bases and J by 4 bases. The CDR3 nucleotides read TGTGCCTTGTGGGAGGTGGGTCAAGAGTTGGGCAAAAAAATCAAGGTATTT. Its protein product is CALWEVGQELGKKIKVF.

As regards this clone: A far larger clone is one nucleotide away, so this likely arose from a read error. This sample includes further DNA sequences coding for the same CDR3. This chain joins TRGV9 and TRGJP. Germline V gene data show CDR1 as GITISATS and CDR2 as ISYDGTV (reference sequence). The CDR3 sequence is 17 residues long. V lost 1 base and J lost 7; bases outside the gene matches: 7. CDR3 amino acids: CALWEVLLELGKKIKVF. CDR3 bases: TGTGCCTTGTGGGAGGTACTATTGGAGTTGGGCAAAAAAATCAAGGTATTT.

This clone has a handful of counts. The sample holds other DNA sequences that translate to the same CDR3. The V and J genes are TRGV9 and TRGJP. CDR1 is GITISATS and CDR2 is ISYDGTV in the germline V gene (reference sequence). The ends lost 2 bases at V and 4 bases at J; junction bases unmatched: 5. This CDR3 is 17 amino acids long. The CDR3 DNA reads TGTGCCTTGTGGGAGGAGTACCAAGAGTTGGGCAAAAAAATCAAGGTATTT. Its protein product is CALWEEYQELGKKIKVF.